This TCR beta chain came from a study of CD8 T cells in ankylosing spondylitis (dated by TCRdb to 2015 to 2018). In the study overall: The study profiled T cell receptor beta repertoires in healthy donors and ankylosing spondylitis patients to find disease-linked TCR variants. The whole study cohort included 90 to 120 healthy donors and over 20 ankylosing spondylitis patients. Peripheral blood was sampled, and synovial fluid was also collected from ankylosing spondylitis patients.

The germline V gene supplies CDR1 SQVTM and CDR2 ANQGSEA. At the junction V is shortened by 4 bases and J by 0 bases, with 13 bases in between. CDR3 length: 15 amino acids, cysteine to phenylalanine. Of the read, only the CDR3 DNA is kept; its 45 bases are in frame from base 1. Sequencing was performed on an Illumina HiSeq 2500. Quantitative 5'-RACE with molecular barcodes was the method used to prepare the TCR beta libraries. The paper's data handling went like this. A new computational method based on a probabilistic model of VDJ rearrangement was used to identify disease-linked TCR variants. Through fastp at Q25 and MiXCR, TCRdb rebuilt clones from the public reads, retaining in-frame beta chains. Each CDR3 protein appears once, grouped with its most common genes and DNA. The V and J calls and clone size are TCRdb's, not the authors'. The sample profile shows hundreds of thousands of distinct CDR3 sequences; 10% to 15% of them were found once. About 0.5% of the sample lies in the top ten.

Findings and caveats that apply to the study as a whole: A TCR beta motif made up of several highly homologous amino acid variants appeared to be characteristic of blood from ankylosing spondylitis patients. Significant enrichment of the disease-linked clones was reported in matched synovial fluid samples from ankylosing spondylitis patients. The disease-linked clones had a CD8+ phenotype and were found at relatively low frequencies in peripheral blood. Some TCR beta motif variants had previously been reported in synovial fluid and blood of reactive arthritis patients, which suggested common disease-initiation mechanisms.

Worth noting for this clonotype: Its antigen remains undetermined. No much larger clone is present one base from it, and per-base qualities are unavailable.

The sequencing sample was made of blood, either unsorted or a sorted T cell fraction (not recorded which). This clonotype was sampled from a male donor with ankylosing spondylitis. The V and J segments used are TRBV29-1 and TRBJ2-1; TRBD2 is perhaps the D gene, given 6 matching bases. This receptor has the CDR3 CSVGRALGSYNEQFF. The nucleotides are TGCAGCGTTGGGAGGGCCTTGGGCTCCTACAATGAGCAGTTCTTC.